One T cell receptor beta chain is described in this entry. The entry originates in a study of blood T cell repertoires in COVID-19. Study overall: From T cells, B-cell-depleted T cells, or PBMCs came the material, which was cDNA or gDNA.

This CDR3 spans 12 amino acids. CDR1 and CDR2 from the germline V gene are SGHRS and YFSETQ. Trimming cost V 4 bases and J 2 bases, with 6 bases left between them. TCRdb's table, derived via immunoSEQ multiplex PCR, lists solely in-frame clones and lacks some. This sample has 150,000 to 200,000 clones, with roughly 80% found just once. Material: peripheral blood. The receptor was isolated from a woman in her 70s with COVID-19, enrolled during active disease. The chain is built from TRBV5-1 and TRBJ1-2; D unresolved. The CDR3 protein is CASSEANYGYTF. The CDR3 DNA reads TGCGCCAGCAGCGAGGCCAACTATGGCTACACCTTC. The variable domain in full, completed from reference TRBV5-1 and TRBJ1-2, reads KAGVTQTPRYLIKTRGQQVTLSCSPISGHRSVSWYQQTPGQGLQFLFEYFSETQRNKGNFPGRFSGRQFSNSRSEMNVSTLELGDSALYLCASSEANYGYTFGSGTRLTVV.